These 32 T cell receptor beta chains were all obtained from the same sample, sequenced in a study of shared clonotypes between healthy human individuals. As defined, naive CD8 cells were CD45RO-negative and positively selected for CCR7, with terminally differentiated effector memory CD45RA+ cells excluded. The repertoire was sequenced with immunoSEQ multiplex PCR; TCRdb's copy has only in-frame clones and lacks some. The repertoire holds about 2.2 million clones, just over 90% seen once, with more than 1.5% in the top ten. Sequencing was performed on naive CD8+ T cells from PBMCs. Receptor source: a man aged 18 to 29 in good health. Some clones in this sample may be carry-over from other donors' samples.

The chain recombines TRBV6-1 with TRBJ2-4, with a possible D match to TRBD1 (5 bases). CDR1 MNHNS and CDR2 SASEGT come from the germline V gene. CDR3 size: 16 residues. V shed 4 bases and J shed 0 bases, with 13 bases lying between them. Written as DNA, the CDR3 is TGTGCCAGCAGTGTTCAGGGCCCGGTAGCCAAAAACATTCAGTACTTC. Translated: CASSVQGPVAKNIQYF.

The V and J genes are TRBV7-2 and TRBJ2-7; D possibly uses TRBD1 or TRBD2 (5 bases each). Germline assignment: CDR1 SGHTA and CDR2 FQGNSA. The CDR3 sequence is 15 residues long. Trimming took 1 base from V and 3 from J, leaving 13 bases between them. The CDR3 nucleotides read TGTGCCAGCAGCTTAGTTACGGGACCCCTCTACGAGCAGTACTTC. Its protein product is CASSLVTGPLYEQYF.

The V and J genes are TRBV7-3 and TRBJ2-3; 10 bases map to TRBD2. The CDR3 loop spans 16 amino acids. CDR1 SGHTA and CDR2 FQGTGA come from the germline V gene. Trimming cost V 3 bases and J 2 bases; bases outside gene matches: 5. The CDR3 region is CASSFSGLADTDTQYF. The DNA for the CDR3 is TGTGCCAGCAGCTTCTCCGGACTAGCGGACACAGATACGCAGTATTTT.

The chain recombines TRBV28 with TRBJ2-5, with 8 bases identical to TRBD2. V lost 5 bases to trimming and J lost 5 bases; unmatched junction nucleotides: 10. The V gene's germline CDR1 is MDHEN and CDR2 SYDVKM. This CDR3 is 15 amino acids long. The CDR3: CASSLGAGGGETQYF. The CDR3 DNA follows: TGTGCCAGCAGTCTCGGGGCGGGAGGCGGTGAGACCCAGTACTTC.

The chain links TRBV27 to TRBJ2-1; D gene ambiguous. The germline CDR1 and CDR2 sequences are MNHEY and SMNVEV (reference sequence). The CDR3 sequence is 14 residues long. Trimming shortened V by 5 bases and J by 8 bases, and 16 bases separated the two germline ends. CDR3 protein: CASSPSTVLDEQFF. CDR3 bases: TGTGCCAGCAGTCCGTCGACGGTTCTGGATGAGCAGTTCTTC.

This clone was seen a single time. The rearrangement uses TRBV25-1 and TRBJ1-4, with TRBD1 matching 10 bases. The V segment lost 3 bases and the J segment 13 bases; nucleotides outside the gene matches: 11. Per the germline V gene, CDR1 is MGHDK and CDR2 is SYGVNS. The CDR3 length is 15 residues. This CDR3 is CASSDASRWDRGLFF. CDR3 DNA sequence: TGTGCCAGCAGTGATGCCTCAAGATGGGACAGGGGACTGTTTTTT.

J is TRBJ2-1 and V is TRBV4-1, with 8 bases that match TRBD1. The junction had 10 bases not matched to a gene; V was cut back by 5 bases and J by 10 bases. CDR1 and CDR2 (germline): MGHRA, YSYEKL. This CDR3 region has 14 residues. DNA of the CDR3: TGCGCCAGCAGCTCACGACAGGGGTCACGAGAGCAGTTCTTC. This gives the protein CASSSRQGSREQFF.

The chain employs TRBV28 and TRBJ2-7; tentatively, D is TRBD2 (6 bases). The CDR3 runs 13 residues. V was clipped by 9 bases and J by 4 bases, with 16 bases between them. Germline CDR1 reads MDHEN; CDR2 reads SYDVKM. CDR3 sequence reads: CASHHTSGYEQYF. CDR3 in DNA: TGTGCCAGTCACCACACAAGCGGGTACGAGCAGTACTTC. Filled out from reference TRBV28 and TRBJ2-7, the complete variable domain reads DVKVTQSSRYLVKRTGEKVFLECVQDMDHENMFWYRQDPGLGLRLIYFSYDVKMKEKGDIPEGYSVSREKKERFSLILESASTNQTSMYLCASHHTSGYEQYFGPGTRLTVT.

The genes are TRBV29-1 and TRBJ1-2; maybe TRBD1 (6 bases). Trimming removed 4 bases at V and 7 bases at J, with 13 bases between. The CDR3 is 12 amino acids. Germline-derived CDR1 and CDR2 are SQVTM and ANQGSEA. The DNA of the CDR3 is TGCAGCGTTGTTCCAGGGGAGGGTGGCTACACCTTC. It yields the protein CSVVPGEGGYTF. Full variable domain (missing parts from reference TRBV29-1 and TRBJ1-2): SAVISQKPSRDICQRGTSLTIQCQVDSQVTMMFWYRQQPGQSLTLIATANQGSEATYESGFVIDKFPISRPNLTFSTLTVSNMSPEDSSIYLCSVVPGEGGYTFGSGTRLTVV.

The chain joins TRBV29-1 to TRBJ2-1, with D perhaps matching TRBD1 or TRBD2 (5 bases each). Trimming left V 6 bases short and J 7 bases short, with 10 bases between. This CDR3 has 11 amino acids. CDR1 SQVTM and CDR2 ANQGSEA come from the germline V gene. The CDR3 DNA is TGCAGCGTCGGGGCACTAAATGAGCAGTTCTTC. It encodes CSVGALNEQFF.

The rearrangement uses TRBV6-6 and TRBJ2-7; maybe TRBD1 (6 bases). The CDR3 is 15 residues long. Trimming left V 0 bases short and J 5 bases short, with 14 bases between. Germline values: CDR1 MNHNY, CDR2 SVGAGI (reference sequence). CDR3 in amino acids: CASSYSRPGAHEQYF. DNA of the CDR3: TGTGCCAGCAGTTACTCGAGACCAGGGGCCCACGAGCAGTACTTC.

This clone appeared a few times. The CDR3 here is CASSLSQGRYTF. The CDR3, as DNA: TGTGCCAGCAGCTTGTCACAGGGACGATACACCTTC. The gene calls are TRBV5-4 and TRBJ1-2; the D gene is possibly TRBD1 (6 bases). The CDR3 contains 12 residues. The germline V gene encodes CDR1 SGHNT and CDR2 YYREEE (reference sequence). The ends were cut back, 1 base at V and 11 bases at J, with 12 bases in the middle.

The chain uses TRBV7-3 and TRBJ2-3; 9 bases are a match to TRBD2. V lost 2 bases to trimming and J lost 4 bases; unmatched junction nucleotides: 4. Looked up from germline, CDR1 is SGHTA and CDR2 is FQGTGA. The CDR3 has 15 amino acids. CDR3 nucleotide sequence: TGTGCCAGCAGCTTAGGGACTAGCAGTGCAGATACGCAGTATTTT. Encoded protein: CASSLGTSSADTQYF. Combining the CDR3 with reference TRBV7-3 and TRBJ2-3 gives the whole variable domain GAGVSQTPSNKVTEKGKYVELRCDPISGHTALYWYRQSLGQGPEFLIYFQGTGAADDSGLPNDRFFAVRPEGSVSTLKIQRTERGDSAVYLCASSLGTSSADTQYFGPGTRLTVL.

This chain connects TRBV19 to TRBJ1-2, with D uncertain. This CDR3 has 13 amino acids. V lost 7 bases and J 5 bases, leaving 14 bases between the germline ends. Germline V gives CDR1 LNHDA, CDR2 SQIVND (reference sequence). CDR3: CASIGREKYGYTF. CDR3 bases: TGTGCCAGTATAGGACGGGAGAAATATGGCTACACCTTC.

A remark on this clone: Within the sample, other DNA sequences also encode this same CDR3. This sequence joins TRBV7-9 and TRBJ2-1; D ambiguous. V was cut by 3 bases and J by 6 bases, with 3 bases left in between. Germline assignment: CDR1 SEHNR and CDR2 FQNEAQ (reference sequence). The CDR3 covers 11 residues. Written as DNA, the CDR3 is TGTGCCAGCAGCTTTTCCAATGAGCAGTTCTTC. Translation: CASSFSNEQFF.

V is TRBV7-6 and J is TRBJ2-7; 7 bases are a match to TRBD2. Trimming at V came to 4 bases and at J to 1 base, leaving 7 bases not matched to a gene. Germline V gene data show CDR1 as SGHVS and CDR2 as FNYEAQ. The CDR3 runs 15 residues. The CDR3 loop is CASSYRLAVSYEQYF. The DNA of the CDR3 is TGTGCCAGCAGCTACCGGCTAGCGGTTTCCTACGAGCAGTACTTC.

This chain connects TRBV6-5 to TRBJ2-2, with D tentatively TRBD2 (5 bases). CDR1 and CDR2 (germline): MNHEY, SVGAGI. Trimming stripped 0 bases from V and 6 bases from J, with 14 bases between. The CDR3 length is 16 residues. CDR3 sequence reads: CASSYSNFGVAGELFF. The CDR3 DNA is TGTGCCAGCAGTTACTCGAATTTCGGGGTGGCCGGGGAGCTGTTTTTT.

This clone was observed a handful of times. The J gene is TRBJ2-2, the V gene TRBV19, with TRBD2 matching 7 bases. The CDR3 spans 13 residues. CDR1 LNHDA and CDR2 SQIVND come from the germline V gene (reference sequence). V trimming: 7 bases; J trimming: 5 bases; junction bases outside the gene matches: 4. CDR3 nucleotides: TGTGCCAGTACCTTCGGGAGGACCGGGGAGCTGTTTTTT. Translation gives CASTFGRTGELFF.

The chain recombines TRBV7-9 with TRBJ2-5; 7 bases agree with TRBD1. V lost 5 bases to trimming and J lost 4 bases; unmatched junction nucleotides: 13. Looked up from germline, CDR1 is SEHNR and CDR2 is FQNEAQ (reference sequence). There are 16 residues in the CDR3. The CDR3 sequence is CASSTRQGEVGETQYF. In DNA form, the CDR3 reads TGTGCCAGCAGCACAAGACAGGGCGAGGTAGGAGAGACCCAGTACTTC.

In the case of this clone: The sample contains more than one DNA sequence encoding this CDR3. This chain uses TRBV7-9 with TRBJ2-5; no clear D. The CDR3 has 11 residues. Germline CDR1 and CDR2: SEHNR and FQNEAQ (reference sequence). Trimming pared 5 bases from V and 2 bases from J, leaving 3 bases between. CDR3 nucleotide sequence: TGTGCCAGCAGCCTTCAAGAGACCCAGTACTTC. This sequence encodes CASSLQETQYF.

The chain combines TRBV28 with TRBJ1-3, with 9 bases lining up with TRBD1. This CDR3 contains 17 residues. V lost 4 bases, J lost 0 bases, and 7 bases stayed unmatched. Germline V CDR1 and CDR2: MDHEN, SYDVKM. DNA for the CDR3: TGTGCCAGCAGTTCTGAAGACAGGGGGAACTCTGGAAACACCATATATTTT. This sequence encodes CASSSEDRGNSGNTIYF.

The chain employs TRBV7-9 and TRBJ2-5; D is unresolved. Between the trimmed V and J ends, which lost 1 base and 8 bases, there was a span of 5 bases. Germline loops: CDR1 SEHNR, CDR2 FQNEAQ (reference sequence). The length of the CDR3 is 11 residues. The CDR3 sequence: CASSLEPTQYF. The CDR3 DNA sequence: TGTGCCAGCAGCTTAGAGCCAACCCAGTACTTC.

V and J are TRBV19 and TRBJ2-7; 8 nucleotides line up with TRBD1. The germline gives CDR1 LNHDA, CDR2 SQIVND (reference sequence). The CDR3 is 16 amino acids. V lost 5 bases and J lost 2; bases outside the gene matches: 11. The CDR3 sequence is CASSRTRQGSTYEQYF. The CDR3 DNA is TGTGCCAGTAGTCGCACCCGACAGGGGTCAACCTACGAGCAGTACTTC.

The chain joins TRBV2 to TRBJ2-2; weak D call: TRBD1 (6 bases). Looked up from germline, CDR1 is SNHLY and CDR2 is FYNNEI. The CDR3 is 14 residues long. The V end lost 1 base, the J end lost 9 bases, and 12 bases lay between the germline ends. This CDR3 reads CASSEVGRGRELFF. In nucleotides, the CDR3 is TGTGCCAGCAGTGAAGTTGGCAGGGGCAGGGAGCTGTTTTTT.

The chain links TRBV27 to TRBJ2-2, with 9 bases identical to TRBD2. Germline V CDR1 and CDR2: MNHEY, SMNVEV (reference sequence). The CDR3 is 20 residues long. Trimming at V came to 8 bases and at J to 2 bases, leaving 21 bases not matched to a gene. The CDR3 loop is CASRRLVASGTPLNTGELFF. The CDR3 nucleotides read TGTGCCAGCCGTCGTCTAGTGGCTAGCGGGACCCCCCTAAACACCGGGGAGCTGTTTTTT.

The V gene is TRBV29-1, the J gene TRBJ1-3; D gene uncertain. Germline V CDR1 and CDR2: SQVTM, ANQGSEA. CDR3 length: 12 amino acids. V lost 6 bases to trimming and J lost 0 bases, with 6 bases between them. CDR3 in amino acids: CSVFDSGNTIYF. CDR3 sequence (DNA): TGCAGCGTGTTCGACTCTGGAAACACCATATATTTT.

This chain uses TRBV7-9 with TRBJ1-1; D unresolved. V was cut by 5 bases and J by 5 bases, with 15 bases left in between. Looked up from germline, CDR1 is SEHNR and CDR2 is FQNEAQ (reference sequence). The CDR3 is 14 residues long. CDR3 residues: CASSPLLGLTEAFF. Written as DNA, the CDR3 is TGTGCCAGCAGCCCACTCCTCGGGTTGACTGAAGCTTTCTTT.

The chain links TRBV5-6 to TRBJ2-7; D might be TRBD1 (6 bases). The CDR3 runs 12 residues. V was pared by 4 bases and J by 7 bases, with 12 bases between. Germline-derived CDR1 and CDR2 are SGHDT and YYEEEE. The CDR3 loop is CASSTGPVEQYF. CDR3 DNA: TGTGCCAGCAGCACAGGGCCCGTTGAGCAGTACTTC.

The genes are TRBV28 and TRBJ2-1; 14 nucleotides align to TRBD2. The CDR3 is made up of 17 amino acids. Trimming at V came to 3 bases and at J to 4 bases, leaving 5 bases not matched to a gene. Germline loops: CDR1 MDHEN, CDR2 SYDVKM. The chain's CDR3 is CASSFGTSGSLYNEQFF. For the CDR3, the DNA is TGTGCCAGCAGTTTTGGGACTAGCGGGAGTTTGTACAATGAGCAGTTCTTC.

V gene TRBV4-1 combines with J gene TRBJ1-2; TRBD1 is a possible D gene (6 bases). V shed 2 bases and J shed 4 bases, with 23 bases lying between them. CDR1 is MGHRA and CDR2 is YSYEKL in the germline V gene. This CDR3 is built from 18 residues. The CDR3: CASSQRAPVQGIVYGYTF. Written as DNA, the CDR3 is TGCGCCAGCAGCCAACGGGCCCCTGTCCAGGGGATTGTCTATGGCTACACCTTC.

V usage is TRBV28 and J usage is TRBJ2-2, with 7 bases that match TRBD2. Germline V gene lookup returns CDR1 MDHEN and CDR2 SYDVKM. J gave up 2 bases and V 9 bases, and 6 bases lay outside the gene matches. The CDR3 is 14 amino acids. The DNA for the CDR3 is TGTGCCAGTAAGGGACTAACTAACACCGGGGAGCTGTTTTTT. It yields the protein CASKGLTNTGELFF.

The V and J genes are TRBV9 and TRBJ2-7; 9 bases are shared with TRBD1. CDR1 is SGDLS and CDR2 is YYNGEE in the germline V gene. This CDR3 is 17 amino acids long. V dropped 0 bases and J dropped 1; count of bases not matched to a gene: 8. The CDR3 reads CASSVAGTGPGSYEQYF. The CDR3 DNA sequence: TGTGCCAGCAGCGTAGCAGGGACAGGGCCCGGATCCTACGAGCAGTACTTC.